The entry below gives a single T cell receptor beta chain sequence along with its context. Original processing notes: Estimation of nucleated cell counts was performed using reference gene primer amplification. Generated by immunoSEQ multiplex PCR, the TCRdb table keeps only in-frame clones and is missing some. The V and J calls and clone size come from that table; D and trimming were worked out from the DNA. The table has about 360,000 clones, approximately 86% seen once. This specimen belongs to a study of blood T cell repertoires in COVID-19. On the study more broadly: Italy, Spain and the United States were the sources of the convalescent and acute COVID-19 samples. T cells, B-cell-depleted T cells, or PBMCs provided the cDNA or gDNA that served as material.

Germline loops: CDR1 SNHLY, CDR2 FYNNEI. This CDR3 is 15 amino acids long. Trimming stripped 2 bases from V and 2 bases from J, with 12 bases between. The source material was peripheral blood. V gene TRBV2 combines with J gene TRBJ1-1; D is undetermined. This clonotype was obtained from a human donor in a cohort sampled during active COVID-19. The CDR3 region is CASSENEGGNTEAFF. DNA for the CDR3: TGTGCCAGCAGTGAAAATGAGGGTGGCAACACTGAAGCTTTCTTT.